A single sample is the source of the 14 T cell receptor beta chains below, sequenced in a study of blood T cell repertoires in COVID-19. Sequenced by immunoSEQ multiplex PCR; TCRdb stores in-frame clones only, minus some. This sample has about 140,000 clones, with approximately 86% found just once. Material: peripheral blood. These receptors were collected from a woman aged 55-69 years with acute or convalescent COVID-19.

The chain links TRBV10-2 to TRBJ2-1; a possible D gene is TRBD2 (5 bases). Germline lookup yields CDR1 WSHSY and CDR2 SAAADI. This CDR3 has 13 amino acids. V dropped 5 bases and J dropped 7 bases, with 12 bases sitting between them. The DNA of the CDR3 is TGCGCCAGCAGTCAGGCTAGCTGGAATGAGCAGTTCTTC. Its protein is CASSQASWNEQFF.

This clone has ten or more counts. The rearrangement joins TRBV4-2 to TRBJ1-1, with TRBD1 as a possible D gene (5 bases). Trimming took 0 bases from V and 1 from J, leaving 15 bases between them. The CDR3 is 17 residues long. The germline V gene encodes CDR1 LGHNA and CDR2 YNFKEQ. The CDR3 reads CASSQESLQGRNTEAFF. The CDR3, as DNA: TGTGCCAGCAGCCAAGAAAGCTTGCAGGGAAGGAACACTGAAGCTTTCTTT.

The chain joins TRBV7-2 to TRBJ1-1; 7 bases fit TRBD1. The CDR3 contains 15 residues. The germline V gene encodes CDR1 SGHTA and CDR2 FQGNSA. J lost 4 bases, V lost 1 base, and 6 bases had no gene match. This CDR3 reads CASSLVPTGATEAFF. The CDR3 region has the DNA TGTGCCAGCAGCTTAGTCCCAACAGGGGCCACTGAAGCTTTCTTT.

This clone was found a few times. The chain has TRBV9 and TRBJ2-2; TRBD2 matches 15 bases. This CDR3 contains 20 residues. Germline V gives CDR1 SGDLS, CDR2 YYNGEE. With 2 bases clipped from V and 7 bases from J, the junction kept 15 bases outside the gene matches. CDR3: CASSVLGLAGGPESVGELFF. In nucleotides, the CDR3 is TGTGCCAGCAGCGTCCTTGGACTAGCGGGGGGGCCGGAGAGTGTCGGGGAGCTGTTTTTT.

The chain has TRBV4-1 and TRBJ1-6, with no clear D. This CDR3 region has 15 residues. The ends were cut back, 0 bases at V and 5 bases at J, with 8 bases in the middle. Germline values: CDR1 MGHRA, CDR2 YSYEKL. The DNA for the CDR3 is TGCGCCAGCAGCCAAGAGCAGACTAATAATTCACCCCTCCACTTT. It yields the protein CASSQEQTNNSPLHF.

The CDR3: CASSGTGAIPDTQYF. The CDR3, as DNA: TGTGCCAGCAGTGGGACAGGGGCGATCCCAGATACGCAGTATTTT. The V and J genes are TRBV2 and TRBJ2-3; 9 positions agree with TRBD1. CDR1 and CDR2 from the germline V gene are SNHLY and FYNNEI. The V gene end was trimmed by 4 bases and the J gene end by 4 bases; junction bases not matched to a gene: 6. The CDR3 runs 15 residues.

This clone was seen once. The chain links TRBV28 to TRBJ2-7, with 12 bases that match TRBD1. Germline V gene data show CDR1 as MDHEN and CDR2 as SYDVKM. The junction had 4 bases not matched to a gene; V was cut back by 6 bases and J by 4 bases. The CDR3 covers 14 residues. The CDR3 here is CASSRDRGRYEQYF. In nucleotides, the CDR3 is TGTGCCAGCAGCCGGGACAGGGGGCGGTACGAGCAGTACTTC. The full variable domain, with the rest looked up from reference TRBV28 and TRBJ2-7, is DVKVTQSSRYLVKRTGEKVFLECVQDMDHENMFWYRQDPGLGLRLIYFSYDVKMKEKGDIPEGYSVSREKKERFSLILESASTNQTSMYLCASSRDRGRYEQYFGPGTRLTVT.

This rearrangement joins TRBV5-1 to TRBJ2-2; the match to TRBD2 covers 7 bases. The CDR3 consists of 15 residues. Germline V gene data show CDR1 as SGHRS and CDR2 as YFSETQ. J lost 4 bases, V lost 5 bases, and 8 bases had no gene match. DNA for the CDR3: TGCGCCAGCAGTCATACTAGCGTCGGCACCGGGGAGCTGTTTTTT. Protein: CASSHTSVGTGELFF.

V is TRBV24-1 and J is TRBJ2-2; D is perhaps TRBD1 (6 bases). The CDR3 totals 15 residues. Germline assignment: CDR1 KGHDR and CDR2 SFDVKD. V shed 7 bases and J shed 5 bases, with 16 bases lying between them. Here the CDR3 DNA reads TGTGCCACCAGGCCCGGGACACCCCTAACCGGGGAGCTGTTTTTT. Protein: CATRPGTPLTGELFF.

This rearrangement joins TRBV19 to TRBJ2-2; no reliable D call. The germline V and J ends were trimmed by 2 bases and 5 bases, with 6 bases remaining between them. This CDR3 region has 13 residues. Germline V CDR1 and CDR2: LNHDA, SQIVND (reference sequence). For the CDR3, the DNA is TGTGCCAGTAGTATACACAGTACCGGGGAGCTGTTTTTT. Its protein product is CASSIHSTGELFF.

In nucleotides, the CDR3 is TGCAGTGCTAGTCTCGGGGTCGGGGGCAATCAGCCCCAGCATTTT. It encodes CSASLGVGGNQPQHF. V and J are TRBV20-1 and TRBJ1-5; unclear D gene. The CDR3 has 15 residues. Germline V gives CDR1 DFQATT, CDR2 SNEGSKA (reference sequence). V dropped 3 bases and J dropped 2 bases, with 14 bases sitting between them.

This chain uses TRBV10-3 with TRBJ1-5; D unresolved. Trimming took off 2 bases at V and 2 bases at J, with 13 bases between the two ends. The CDR3 length is 16 residues. Germline assignment: CDR1 ENHRY and CDR2 SYGVKD. The CDR3, as DNA: TGTGCCATCAGTGAGGATAGGCGGGAGGGCAATCAGCCCCAGCATTTT. Its protein is CAISEDRREGNQPQHF.

The chain couples TRBV30 to TRBJ2-1; TRBD1 aligns across 7 bases. Germline V lookup: CDR1 GTSNPN, CDR2 SVGIG (reference sequence). Trimming took 0 bases from V and 8 from J; bases not matched to a gene: 13. CDR3 length: 16 residues. The CDR3 DNA reads TGTGCCTGGAGTGTCCCGGGAAGGGGGCTTTTCGATGAGCAGTTCTTC. This sequence encodes CAWSVPGRGLFDEQFF.

The chain joins TRBV10-3 to TRBJ1-6, with D possibly being TRBD1 (6 bases). The V gene's germline CDR1 is ENHRY and CDR2 SYGVKD. CDR3 size: 15 residues. The V and J ends lost 2 bases and 6 bases respectively, with 11 bases between them. In nucleotides, the CDR3 is TGTGCCATCAGTGAGAGACAGGAACCTAATTCACCCCTCCACTTT. Translated: CAISERQEPNSPLHF.